This TCR beta chain was found in a study of Graves' ophthalmopathy and Graves' hyperthyroidism. V dropped 0 bases and J dropped 1; count of bases not matched to a gene: 1. The length of the CDR3 is 15 residues. In germline, CDR1 is LNHNV, CDR2 YYDKDF (reference sequence). Enrollment excluded any patients with other autoimmune diseases, uncontrolled infections, pregnancy or lactation. Beta-chain TCR CDR3 regions were amplified from RNA transcripts. The library came from an HTBI-primed first-round RT-PCR and a second-round multiplex PCR. TCRdb recomputed calls from the multiplex PCR reads with MiXCR, one row per CDR3 protein. The table includes hundreds of thousands of distinct CDR3 sequences, more than 40% detected once. This clonotype was observed once.

Specimen: peripheral blood. The gene calls are TRBV15 and TRBJ2-3; 7 nucleotides agree with TRBD2. The TCR was taken from an adult man with Graves' ophthalmopathy. CDR3 protein: CATSRDGGGTDTQYF. CDR3 DNA: TGTGCCACCAGCAGAGATGGGGGGGGCACAGATACGCAGTATTTT.